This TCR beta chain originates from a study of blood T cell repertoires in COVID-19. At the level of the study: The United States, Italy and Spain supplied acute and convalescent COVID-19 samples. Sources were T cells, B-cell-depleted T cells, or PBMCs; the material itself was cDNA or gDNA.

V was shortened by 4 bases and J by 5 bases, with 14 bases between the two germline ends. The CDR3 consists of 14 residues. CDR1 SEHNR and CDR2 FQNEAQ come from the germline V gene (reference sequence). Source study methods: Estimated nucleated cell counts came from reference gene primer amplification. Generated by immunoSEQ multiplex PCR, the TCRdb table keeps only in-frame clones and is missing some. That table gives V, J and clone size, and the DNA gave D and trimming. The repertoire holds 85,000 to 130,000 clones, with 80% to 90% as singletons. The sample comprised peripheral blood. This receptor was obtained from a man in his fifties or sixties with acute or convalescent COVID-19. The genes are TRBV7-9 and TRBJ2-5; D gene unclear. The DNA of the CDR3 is TGTGCCAGCAGCTCCGGGTCCTCTGAGGAGACCCAGTACTTC. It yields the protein CASSSGSSEETQYF.